This entry lists 18 T cell receptor beta chains sequenced from one sample in a study of PD-1 blockade in mismatch repair-deficient tumors. Using immunoSEQ multiplex PCR, the repertoire was profiled, and TCRdb retains in-frame clones only, with some absent. The sample carries 40,000 to 60,000 clones, around 73% recorded once. This material consisted of peripheral blood, taken 4 weeks after starting pembrolizumab. Receptors originate from an adult with mismatch repair-deficient cancer.

The chain is built from TRBV2 and TRBJ1-5, with a weak D call TRBD1 (6 bases). V shed 6 bases and J shed 1 base, with 13 bases lying between them. CDR1 and CDR2 (germline): SNHLY, FYNNEI. The CDR3 loop spans 15 amino acids. CDR3 amino acids: CASRKQGVSNQPQHF. DNA of the CDR3: TGTGCCAGCAGAAAACAGGGAGTGAGCAATCAGCCCCAGCATTTT.

The chain carries TRBV29-1 and TRBJ2-7; 7 bases are a match to TRBD2. The trim removed 2 bases at V and 6 bases at J, leaving 1 base unmatched. The CDR3 has 11 residues. Per germline, CDR1 SQVTM and CDR2 ANQGSEA. CDR3 sequence: CSVEKRGEQYF. The CDR3 DNA sequence: TGCAGCGTTGAAAAGCGGGGCGAGCAGTACTTC.

The chain links TRBV6-5 to TRBJ1-3; maybe TRBD1 (5 bases). The CDR3 is made up of 15 amino acids. The V gene lost 5 bases and the J gene lost 0 bases, with 11 bases spanning the gap. Germline assignment: CDR1 MNHEY and CDR2 SVGAGI. DNA of the CDR3: TGTGCCAGCAGTCCGGGACGCCTCTCTGGAAACACCATATATTTT. This sequence encodes CASSPGRLSGNTIYF.

V and J are TRBV18 and TRBJ2-3; D gene unclear. Trimming left V 0 bases short and J 4 bases short, with 5 bases between. This CDR3 spans 13 amino acids. Germline V gene lookup returns CDR1 KGHSH and CDR2 LQKENI. CDR3: CASSPPPADTQYF. The CDR3 DNA follows: TGTGCCAGCTCACCACCTCCTGCAGATACGCAGTATTTT.

V and J are TRBV7-2 and TRBJ2-5, with D perhaps TRBD2 (5 bases). The CDR3 extends over 12 amino acids. Trimming stripped 5 bases from V and 10 bases from J, with 14 bases between. CDR1 and CDR2 from the germline V gene are SGHTA and FQGNSA. CDR3 in amino acids: CASSTDARDQYF. CDR3 coding DNA: TGTGCCAGCAGCACGGACGCGAGGGACCAGTACTTC.

The J gene is TRBJ2-6, the V gene TRBV14, with D perhaps TRBD1 (5 bases). Looked up from germline, CDR1 is SGHDN and CDR2 is FVKESK. The CDR3 runs to 17 residues. V dropped 4 bases and J dropped 0 bases, with 13 bases sitting between them. CDR3 in amino acids: CASSPTVSYSGANVLTF. The CDR3 region has the DNA TGTGCCAGCAGCCCGACAGTCTCGTACTCTGGGGCCAACGTCCTGACTTTC.

The chain employs TRBV5-4 and TRBJ2-5; TRBD1 is a possible D gene (6 bases). CDR1 and CDR2 (germline): SGHNT, YYREEE (reference sequence). Between the trimmed V and J ends, which lost 4 bases and 2 bases, there was a span of 9 bases. This CDR3 has 13 residues. The DNA for the CDR3 is TGTGCCAGCAGCGAACAGGGTCAAGAGACCCAGTACTTC. Translation gives CASSEQGQETQYF.

Only one count was recorded for this clone. V is TRBV2 and J is TRBJ1-5; D unclear. Germline CDR1 SNHLY, CDR2 FYNNEI. The V and J ends lost 7 bases and 3 bases respectively, with 7 bases between them. The CDR3 has 12 amino acids. CDR3 sequence (DNA): TGTGCCAGCAAGGAGCACAATCAGCCCCAGCATTTT. This encodes CASKEHNQPQHF.

This clone came up once. The chain carries TRBV6-5 and TRBJ2-1; tentative D call: TRBD2 (5 bases). Germline V CDR1 and CDR2: MNHEY, SVGAGI. Trimming pared 2 bases from V and 2 bases from J, leaving 10 bases between. The CDR3 is 15 amino acids. The CDR3 loop is CASSYRGGTYNEQFF. The CDR3 DNA reads as TGTGCCAGCAGTTACCGAGGAGGAACCTACAATGAGCAGTTCTTC.

The chain uses TRBV5-5 and TRBJ2-3; 10 nucleotides match TRBD2. Trimming took 10 bases from V and 6 from J; bases not matched to a gene: 14. Germline V lookup: CDR1 SGHKS, CDR2 YYEKEE (reference sequence). CDR3 length: 15 residues. CDR3 DNA sequence: TGTGCCGTAAAACAACTAGCGGGAAACGCGGATACGCAGTATTTT. Its translation is CAVKQLAGNADTQYF.

The V and J genes are TRBV13 and TRBJ2-5, with 8 bases matching TRBD1. Trimming at V came to 4 bases and at J to 3 bases, leaving 4 bases not matched to a gene. The CDR3 covers 14 residues. The germline gives CDR1 PRHDT, CDR2 FYEKMQ (reference sequence). Written as DNA, the CDR3 is TGTGCCAGCAGCTCAAGGACAGGGAAAGAGACCCAGTACTTC. It is translated as CASSSRTGKETQYF.

The chain carries TRBV10-3 and TRBJ1-1; 11 bases map to TRBD1. V shed 3 bases and J 4 bases; nucleotides not matched to a gene: 4. CDR1 is ENHRY, CDR2 SYGVKD, per germline. The CDR3 covers 15 residues. This chain's CDR3 is CAISDSGTGGTEAFF. The CDR3 DNA is TGTGCCATCAGTGACTCCGGGACAGGGGGCACTGAAGCTTTCTTT.

With regard to this clone: This same CDR3 is encoded by further DNA sequences in the sample. The gene calls are TRBV7-9 and TRBJ2-7; 7 bases match TRBD2. CDR1 and CDR2 (germline): SEHNR, FQNEAQ (reference sequence). The CDR3 runs to 13 residues. Trimming cost V 4 bases and J 2 bases; bases outside gene matches: 2. CDR3 DNA sequence: TGTGCCAGCAGCTCGGGGGGTACCTACGAGCAGTACTTC. This sequence encodes CASSSGGTYEQYF.

This clone turned up a few times. The CDR3 DNA follows: TGTGCCAGCAGCCCTCGGACTAGGCCCGAAACAAATGAGCAGTTCTTC. It is translated as CASSPRTRPETNEQFF. The J gene is TRBJ2-1, the V gene TRBV7-8, with TRBD2 matching 7 bases. Trimming removed 5 bases from V and 7 bases from J; junction bases left unmatched: 14. The CDR3 is 16 residues long. CDR1 SGHVS and CDR2 FQNEAQ come from the germline V gene.

The chain joins TRBV7-9 to TRBJ1-4, with D possibly TRBD1 on 5 matching bases. Germline CDR1 and CDR2: SEHNR and FQNEAQ (reference sequence). V lost 3 bases to trimming and J lost 5 bases, with 10 bases between them. The CDR3 runs 14 residues. CDR3 bases: TGTGCCAGCAGCTTTCAGGGCGGAAATGAAAAACTGTTTTTT. This codes for CASSFQGGNEKLFF. The whole variable domain, remainder taken from reference TRBV7-9 and TRBJ1-4, is DTGVSQNPRHKITKRGQNVTFRCDPISEHNRLYWYRQTLGQGPEFLTYFQNEAQLEKSRLLSDRFSAERPKGSFSTLEIQRTEQGDSAMYLCASSFQGGNEKLFFGSGTQLSVL.

This clone was detected a few times. The chain combines TRBV7-3 with TRBJ2-2, with D hard to call. The ends were cut back, 5 bases at V and 1 base at J, with 5 bases in the middle. Germline lookup yields CDR1 SGHTA and CDR2 FQGTGA. The CDR3 is made up of 13 amino acids. The CDR3 bases are TGTGCCAGCAGCCCCGAGAACACCGGGGAGCTGTTTTTT. It specifies CASSPENTGELFF.

This clone was detected only a few times. J is TRBJ1-2 and V is TRBV19; D is undetermined. V was clipped by 10 bases and J by 6 bases, with 9 bases between them. The germline CDR1 and CDR2 sequences are LNHDA and SQIVND (reference sequence). This CDR3 region has 10 residues. The CDR3 sequence is CATDYDGYTF. CDR3 coding DNA: TGTGCCACCGATTATGATGGCTACACCTTC.

The CDR3 nucleotides read TGTGCCAGCTCAATTACGGACAGCTCTGGAAACACCATATATTTT. It codes for CASSITDSSGNTIYF. The rearrangement joins TRBV18 to TRBJ1-3; TRBD1 is a possible D gene (6 bases). CDR1 KGHSH and CDR2 LQKENI come from the germline V gene. V was trimmed by 5 bases and J by 0 bases, leaving 11 bases between them. The CDR3 covers 15 residues.